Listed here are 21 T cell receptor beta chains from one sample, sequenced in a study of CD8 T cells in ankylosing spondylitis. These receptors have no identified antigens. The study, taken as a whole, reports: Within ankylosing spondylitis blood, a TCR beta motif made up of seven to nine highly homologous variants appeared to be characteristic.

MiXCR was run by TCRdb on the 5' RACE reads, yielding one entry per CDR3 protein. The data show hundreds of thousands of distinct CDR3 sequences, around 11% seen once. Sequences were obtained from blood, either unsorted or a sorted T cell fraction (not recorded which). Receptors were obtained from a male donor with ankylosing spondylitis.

CDR3 residues: CSVESVTGRTEAFF. CDR3 coding DNA: TGCAGCGTTGAATCCGTGACAGGGAGGACTGAAGCTTTCTTT. The V call is TRBV29-1, the J call TRBJ1-1; TRBD1 aligns across 7 bases. The CDR3 has 14 residues. V gave up 2 bases and J gave up 5 bases; unmatched junction bases: 8. Germline V gene sequence: CDR1 SQVTM, CDR2 ANQGSEA. Complete variable domain (other parts from reference TRBV29-1 and TRBJ1-1): SAVISQKPSRDICQRGTSLTIQCQVDSQVTMMFWYRQQPGQSLTLIATANQGSEATYESGFVIDKFPISRPNLTFSTLTVSNMSPEDSSIYLCSVESVTGRTEAFFGQGTRLTVV.

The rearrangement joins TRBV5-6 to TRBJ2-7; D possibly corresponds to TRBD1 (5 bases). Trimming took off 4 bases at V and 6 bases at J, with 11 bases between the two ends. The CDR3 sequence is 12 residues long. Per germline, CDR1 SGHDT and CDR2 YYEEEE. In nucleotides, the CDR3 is TGTGCCAGCAGCCCTGACAGTGCCGAGCAGTACTTC. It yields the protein CASSPDSAEQYF.

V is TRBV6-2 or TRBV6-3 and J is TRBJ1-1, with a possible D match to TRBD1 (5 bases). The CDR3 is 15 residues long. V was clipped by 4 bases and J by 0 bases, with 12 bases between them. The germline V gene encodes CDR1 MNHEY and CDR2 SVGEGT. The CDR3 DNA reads TGTGCCAGCAGTTGGAAGACAGTGATGAACACTGAAGCTTTCTTT. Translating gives CASSWKTVMNTEAFF.

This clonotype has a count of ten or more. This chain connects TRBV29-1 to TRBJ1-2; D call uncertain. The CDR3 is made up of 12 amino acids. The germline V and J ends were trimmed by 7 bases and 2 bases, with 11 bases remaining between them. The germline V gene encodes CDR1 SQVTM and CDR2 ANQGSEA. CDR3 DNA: TGCAGCGCCGGAGCCCGGAACTATGGCTACACCTTC. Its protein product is CSAGARNYGYTF.

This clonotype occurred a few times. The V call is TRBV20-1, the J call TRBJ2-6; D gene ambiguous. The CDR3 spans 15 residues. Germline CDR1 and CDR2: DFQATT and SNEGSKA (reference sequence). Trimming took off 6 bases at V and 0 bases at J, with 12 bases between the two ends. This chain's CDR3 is CSASPPISGANVLTF. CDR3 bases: TGCAGTGCATCCCCCCCGATCTCTGGGGCCAACGTCCTGACTTTC.

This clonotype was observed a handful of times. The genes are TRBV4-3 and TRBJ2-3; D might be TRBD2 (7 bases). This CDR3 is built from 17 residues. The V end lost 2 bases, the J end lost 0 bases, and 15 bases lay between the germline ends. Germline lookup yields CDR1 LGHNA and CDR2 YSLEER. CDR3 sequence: CASSQRGAGASTDTQYF. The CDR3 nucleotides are TGCGCCAGCAGCCAACGCGGGGCGGGGGCTAGCACAGATACGCAGTATTTT.

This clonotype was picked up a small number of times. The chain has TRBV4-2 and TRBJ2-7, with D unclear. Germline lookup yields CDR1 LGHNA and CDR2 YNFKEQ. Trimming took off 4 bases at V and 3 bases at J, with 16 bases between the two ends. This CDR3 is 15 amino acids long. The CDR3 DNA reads TGTGCCAGCAGCCTCACGGGTTTTCCCAACTACGAGCAGTACTTC. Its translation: CASSLTGFPNYEQYF.

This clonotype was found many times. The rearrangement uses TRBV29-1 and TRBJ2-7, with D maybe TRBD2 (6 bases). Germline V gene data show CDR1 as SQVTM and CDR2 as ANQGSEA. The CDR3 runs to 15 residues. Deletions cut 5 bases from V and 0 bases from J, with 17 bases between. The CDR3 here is CSVLTRTISSYEQYF. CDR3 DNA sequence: TGCAGCGTTCTGACTAGGACAATTAGCTCCTACGAGCAGTACTTC.

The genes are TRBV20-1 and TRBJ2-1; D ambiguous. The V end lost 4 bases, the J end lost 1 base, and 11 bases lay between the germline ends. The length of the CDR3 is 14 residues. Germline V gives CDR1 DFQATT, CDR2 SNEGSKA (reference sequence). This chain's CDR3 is CSAKTAVSYNEQFF. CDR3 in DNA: TGCAGTGCTAAAACTGCCGTTTCCTACAATGAGCAGTTCTTC.

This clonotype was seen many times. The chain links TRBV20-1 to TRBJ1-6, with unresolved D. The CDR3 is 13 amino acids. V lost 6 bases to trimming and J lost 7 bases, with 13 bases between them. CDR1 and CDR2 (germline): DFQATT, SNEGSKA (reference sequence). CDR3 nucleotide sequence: TGCAGTGCCACAAGGCAGCCCAATTCACCCCTCCACTTT. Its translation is CSATRQPNSPLHF.

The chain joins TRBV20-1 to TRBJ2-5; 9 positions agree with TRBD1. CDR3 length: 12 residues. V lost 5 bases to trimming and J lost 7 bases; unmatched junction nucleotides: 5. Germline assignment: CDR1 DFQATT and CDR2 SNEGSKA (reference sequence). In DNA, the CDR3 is TGCAGTGCTGGGACAGGGTTTGGGACCCAGTACTTC. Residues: CSAGTGFGTQYF.

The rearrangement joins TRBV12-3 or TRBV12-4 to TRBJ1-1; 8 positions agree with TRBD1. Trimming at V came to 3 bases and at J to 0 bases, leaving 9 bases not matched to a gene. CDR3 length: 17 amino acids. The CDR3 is CASSLMRADRVNTEAFF. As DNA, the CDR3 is TGTGCCAGCAGTTTGATGCGGGCGGACAGGGTGAACACTGAAGCTTTCTTT.

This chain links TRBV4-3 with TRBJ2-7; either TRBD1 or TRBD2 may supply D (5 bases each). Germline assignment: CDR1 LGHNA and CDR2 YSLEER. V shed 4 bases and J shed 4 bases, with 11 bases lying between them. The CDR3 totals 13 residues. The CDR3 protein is CASSPRDGYEQYF. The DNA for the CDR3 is TGCGCCAGCAGCCCCCGGGACGGGTACGAGCAGTACTTC.

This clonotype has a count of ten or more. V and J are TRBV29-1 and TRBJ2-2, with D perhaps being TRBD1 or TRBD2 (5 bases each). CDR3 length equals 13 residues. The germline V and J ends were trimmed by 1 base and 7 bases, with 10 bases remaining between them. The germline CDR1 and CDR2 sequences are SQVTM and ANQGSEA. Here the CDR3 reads CSVEGGAGGELFF. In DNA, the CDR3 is TGCAGCGTTGAAGGAGGGGCGGGCGGGGAGCTGTTTTTT.

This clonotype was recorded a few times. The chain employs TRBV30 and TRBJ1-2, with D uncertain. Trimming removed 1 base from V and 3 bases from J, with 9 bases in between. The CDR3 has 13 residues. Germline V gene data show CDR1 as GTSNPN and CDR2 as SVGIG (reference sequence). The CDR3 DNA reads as TGTGCCTGGAGTGACCTAAGGGACTATGGCTACACCTTC. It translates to CAWSDLRDYGYTF.

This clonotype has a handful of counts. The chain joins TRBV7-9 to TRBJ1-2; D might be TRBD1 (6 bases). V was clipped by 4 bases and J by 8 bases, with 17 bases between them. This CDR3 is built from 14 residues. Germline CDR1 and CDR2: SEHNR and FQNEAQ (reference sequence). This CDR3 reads CASSSTGTLRGYTF. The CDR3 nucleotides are TGTGCCAGCAGCTCTACCGGGACATTGAGAGGCTACACCTTC.

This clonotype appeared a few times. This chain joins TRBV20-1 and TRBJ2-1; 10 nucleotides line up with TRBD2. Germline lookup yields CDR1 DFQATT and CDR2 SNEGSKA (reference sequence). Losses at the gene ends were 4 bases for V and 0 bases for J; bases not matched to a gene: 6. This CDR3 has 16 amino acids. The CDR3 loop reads CSATIPSGGSYNEQFF. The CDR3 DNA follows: TGCAGTGCTACCATTCCTAGCGGGGGCTCCTACAATGAGCAGTTCTTC.

CDR3 sequence: CASSVRDTGHSNYGYTF. DNA for the CDR3: TGTGCCAGCAGCGTGCGGGACACCGGCCATTCTAACTATGGCTACACCTTC. The chain has TRBV7-9 and TRBJ1-2; perhaps TRBD1 as D (6 bases). Germline values: CDR1 SEHNR, CDR2 FQNEAQ (reference sequence). CDR3 length: 17 residues. The V end was cut by 5 bases, the J end by 0 bases, with 19 bases between.

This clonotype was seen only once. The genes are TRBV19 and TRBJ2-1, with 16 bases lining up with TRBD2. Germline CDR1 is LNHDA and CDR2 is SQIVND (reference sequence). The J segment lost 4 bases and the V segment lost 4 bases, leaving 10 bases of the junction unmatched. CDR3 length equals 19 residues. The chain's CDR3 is CASSSYGTSGRAWYNEQFF. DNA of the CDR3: TGTGCCAGTAGTAGTTATGGGACTAGCGGGAGGGCGTGGTACAATGAGCAGTTCTTC.

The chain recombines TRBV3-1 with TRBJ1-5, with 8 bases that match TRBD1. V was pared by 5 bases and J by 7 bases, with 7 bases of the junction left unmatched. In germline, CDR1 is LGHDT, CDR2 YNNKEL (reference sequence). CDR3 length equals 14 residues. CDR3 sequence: CASSGGQGRQPQHF. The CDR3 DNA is TGTGCCAGCAGCGGTGGACAGGGACGACAGCCCCAGCATTTT.

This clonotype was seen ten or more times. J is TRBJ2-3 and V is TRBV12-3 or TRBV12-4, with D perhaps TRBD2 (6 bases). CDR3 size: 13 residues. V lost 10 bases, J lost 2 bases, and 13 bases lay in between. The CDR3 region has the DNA TGTGCCATTGGGGGGACGGACACAGATACGCAGTATTTT. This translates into CAIGGTDTDTQYF.